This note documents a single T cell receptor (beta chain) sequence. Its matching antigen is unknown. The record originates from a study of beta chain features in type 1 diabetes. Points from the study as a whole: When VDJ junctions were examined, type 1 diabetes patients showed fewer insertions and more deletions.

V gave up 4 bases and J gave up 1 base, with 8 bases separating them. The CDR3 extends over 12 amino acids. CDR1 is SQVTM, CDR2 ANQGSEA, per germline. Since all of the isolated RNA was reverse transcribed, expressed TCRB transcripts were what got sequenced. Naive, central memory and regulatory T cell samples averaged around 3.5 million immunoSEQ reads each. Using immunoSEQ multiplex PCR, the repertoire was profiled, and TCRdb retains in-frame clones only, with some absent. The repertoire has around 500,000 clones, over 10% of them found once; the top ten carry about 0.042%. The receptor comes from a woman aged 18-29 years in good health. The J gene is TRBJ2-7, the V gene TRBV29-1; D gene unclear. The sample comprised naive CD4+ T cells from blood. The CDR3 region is CSVGESSYEQYF. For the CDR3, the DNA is TGCAGCGTTGGGGAAAGTTCCTACGAGCAGTACTTC.